The 5 T cell receptor beta chains in this list originate from one sample, sequenced in a study of T cells in tumors after PD-1 blockade. Data came from immunoSEQ multiplex PCR; TCRdb stores just in-frame clones and leaves some out. Among roughly 14,000 clones listed, about 80% were seen once. The sequences come from PBMCs, collected after anti-PD-1 treatment. These receptors were collected from a human donor with basal cell carcinoma.

V is TRBV5-1 and J is TRBJ2-3; tentatively, D is TRBD1 (5 bases). V was cut by 1 base and J by 1 base, with 10 bases left in between. Per the germline V gene, CDR1 is SGHRS and CDR2 is YFSETQ. The CDR3 runs to 15 residues. This CDR3 is CASSLRGFGTDTQYF. The DNA for the CDR3 is TGCGCCAGCAGCTTGAGGGGATTTGGCACAGATACGCAGTATTTT.

V usage is TRBV5-5 and J usage is TRBJ2-5; D gene uncertain. The CDR3 has 16 residues. Trimming pared 0 bases from V and 2 bases from J, leaving 14 bases between. Germline CDR1 is SGHKS and CDR2 is YYEKEE (reference sequence). The CDR3 DNA reads TGTGCCAGCAGCTTGGTTAGGTTTCTGGGGCAAGAGACCCAGTACTTC. Its protein is CASSLVRFLGQETQYF.

V and J are TRBV2 and TRBJ2-7; no clear D. This CDR3 comprises 13 residues. V was cut by 4 bases and J by 7 bases, with 14 bases left in between. From germline, CDR1 is SNHLY and CDR2 FYNNEI. The CDR3 nucleotides read TGTGCCAGCAGTGGGCCCACCGCCTGGGAGCAGTACTTC. It is translated as CASSGPTAWEQYF.

This clone was counted a single time. The V gene is TRBV6-6, the J gene TRBJ2-1; D not resolved. Germline CDR1 is MNHNY and CDR2 is SVGAGI (reference sequence). V lost 5 bases, J lost 4 bases, and 3 bases lay in between. The CDR3 totals 11 residues. The CDR3 DNA reads as TGTGCCAGCAGTCAGTACAATGAGCAGTTCTTC. This sequence encodes CASSQYNEQFF.

The chain recombines TRBV28 with TRBJ1-5, with D possibly matching TRBD1 (6 bases). This CDR3 is 16 amino acids long. V lost 4 bases and J lost 3, with 16 bases in between. Germline V gene data show CDR1 as MDHEN and CDR2 as SYDVKM. DNA of the CDR3: TGTGCCAGCAGTTCCCTCGGCCAGGGGAACAATCAGCCCCAGCATTTT. Translated: CASSSLGQGNNQPQHF.